This T cell receptor beta chain was sequenced during a study of cytomegalovirus exposure and HLA in healthy donors. Overall study results and limits: When analyzed later, a missense DCLRE1C variant was found to be linked to TCR beta V- and J-gene trimming. Later on, an analysis found that several of the most significant clusters appeared to be linked to common viral pathogens, which included parvovirus B19.

J lost 0 bases, V lost 6 bases, and 9 bases had no gene match. This CDR3 comprises 16 residues. Germline V lookup: CDR1 KGHSH, CDR2 LQKENI. PCR employed 60 Vbeta and 13 Jbeta primers. Method: immunoSEQ multiplex PCR; TCRdb's copy keeps in-frame clones and lacks some. The data show around 150,000 clones, 75% to 85% seen once. Worth noting for this clone: Antigen: not known.

Sequenced material: PBMCs. The sequence was collected from a man in his fifties or sixties in good health and CMV-seronegative. This chain joins TRBV18 and TRBJ1-1; TRBD1 matches 8 bases. CDR3 residues: CASSPMKDRVNTEAFF. CDR3 nucleotides: TGTGCCAGCTCTCCGATGAAGGACAGGGTGAACACTGAAGCTTTCTTT.